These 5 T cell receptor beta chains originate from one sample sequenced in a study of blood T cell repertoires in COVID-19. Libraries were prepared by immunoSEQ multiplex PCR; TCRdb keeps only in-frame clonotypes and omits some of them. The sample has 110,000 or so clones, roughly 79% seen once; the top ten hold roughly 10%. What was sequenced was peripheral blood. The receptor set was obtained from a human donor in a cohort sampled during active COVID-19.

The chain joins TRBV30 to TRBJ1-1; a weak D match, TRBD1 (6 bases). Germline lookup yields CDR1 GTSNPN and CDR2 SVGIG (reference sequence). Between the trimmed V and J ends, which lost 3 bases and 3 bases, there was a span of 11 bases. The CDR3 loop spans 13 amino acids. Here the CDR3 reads CAWRVGQYTEAFF. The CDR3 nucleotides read TGTGCCTGGAGAGTTGGACAGTACACTGAAGCTTTCTTT.

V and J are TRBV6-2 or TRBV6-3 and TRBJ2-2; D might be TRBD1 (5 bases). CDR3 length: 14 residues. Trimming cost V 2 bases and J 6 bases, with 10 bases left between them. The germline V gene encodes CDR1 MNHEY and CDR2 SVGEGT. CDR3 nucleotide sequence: TGTGCCAGCAGTTACGAAGGGGCCGCCGGGGAGCTGTTTTTT. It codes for CASSYEGAAGELFF.

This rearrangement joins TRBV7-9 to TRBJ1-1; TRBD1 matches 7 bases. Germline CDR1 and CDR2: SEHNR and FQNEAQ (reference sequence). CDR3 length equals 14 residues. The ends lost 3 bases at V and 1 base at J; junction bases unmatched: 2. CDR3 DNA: TGTGCCAGCAGCTTTTGGACAGGGAACACTGAAGCTTTCTTT. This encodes CASSFWTGNTEAFF.

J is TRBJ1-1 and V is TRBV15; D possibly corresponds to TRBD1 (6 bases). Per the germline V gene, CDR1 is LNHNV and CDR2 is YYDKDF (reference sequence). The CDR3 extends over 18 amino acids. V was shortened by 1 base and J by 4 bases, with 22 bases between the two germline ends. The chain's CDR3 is CATSRVWAGALGGTEAFF. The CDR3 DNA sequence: TGTGCCACCAGCAGAGTTTGGGCAGGGGCGCTTGGGGGCACTGAAGCTTTCTTT.

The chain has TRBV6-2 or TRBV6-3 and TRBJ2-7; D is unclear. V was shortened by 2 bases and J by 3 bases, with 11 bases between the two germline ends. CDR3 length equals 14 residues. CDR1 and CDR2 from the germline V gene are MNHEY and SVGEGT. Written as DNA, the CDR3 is TGTGCCAGCAGTTACCCGGCAGGTAGCTACGAGCAGTACTTC. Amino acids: CASSYPAGSYEQYF.